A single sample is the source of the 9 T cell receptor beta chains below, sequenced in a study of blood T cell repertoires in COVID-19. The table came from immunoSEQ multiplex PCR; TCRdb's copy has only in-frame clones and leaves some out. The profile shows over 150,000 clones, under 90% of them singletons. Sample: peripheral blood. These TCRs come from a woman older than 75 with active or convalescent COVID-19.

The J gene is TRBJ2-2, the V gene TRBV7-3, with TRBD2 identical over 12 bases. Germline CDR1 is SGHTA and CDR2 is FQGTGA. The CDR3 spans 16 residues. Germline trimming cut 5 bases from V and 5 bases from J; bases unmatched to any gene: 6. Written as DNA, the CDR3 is TGTGCCAGCAGCCCCACCGGGACTAGCGGGACCGGGGAGCTGTTTTTT. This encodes CASSPTGTSGTGELFF.

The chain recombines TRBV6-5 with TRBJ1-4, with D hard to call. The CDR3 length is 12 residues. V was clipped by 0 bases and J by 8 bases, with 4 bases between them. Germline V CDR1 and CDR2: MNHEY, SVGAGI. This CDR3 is CASSYSAEKLFF. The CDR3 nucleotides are TGTGCCAGCAGTTACTCAGCCGAAAAACTGTTTTTT.

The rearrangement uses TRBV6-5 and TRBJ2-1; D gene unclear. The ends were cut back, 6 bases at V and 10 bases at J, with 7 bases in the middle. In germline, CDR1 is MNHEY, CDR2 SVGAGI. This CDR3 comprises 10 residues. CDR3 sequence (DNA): TGTGCCAGCAGCCAGGCCGAGCAGTTCTTC. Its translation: CASSQAEQFF.

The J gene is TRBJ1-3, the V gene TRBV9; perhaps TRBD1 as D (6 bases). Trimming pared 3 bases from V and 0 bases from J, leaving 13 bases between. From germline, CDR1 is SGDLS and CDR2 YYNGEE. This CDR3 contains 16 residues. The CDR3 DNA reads TGTGCCAGCAGCGCCGGACAGCCACTCTCTGGAAACACCATATATTTT. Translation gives CASSAGQPLSGNTIYF.

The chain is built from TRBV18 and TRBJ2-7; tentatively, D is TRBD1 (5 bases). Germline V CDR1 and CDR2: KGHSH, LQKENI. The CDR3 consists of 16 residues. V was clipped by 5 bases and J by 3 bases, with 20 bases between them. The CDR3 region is CASSTRPRGVGYEQYF. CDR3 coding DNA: TGTGCCAGCTCAACGAGGCCTAGGGGCGTCGGCTACGAGCAGTACTTC.

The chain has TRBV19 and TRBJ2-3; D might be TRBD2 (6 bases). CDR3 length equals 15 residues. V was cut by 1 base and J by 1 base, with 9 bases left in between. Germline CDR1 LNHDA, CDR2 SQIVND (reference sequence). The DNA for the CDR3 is TGTGCCAGTAGTATAGGGCAGCGGGGCACAGATACGCAGTATTTT. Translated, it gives CASSIGQRGTDTQYF.

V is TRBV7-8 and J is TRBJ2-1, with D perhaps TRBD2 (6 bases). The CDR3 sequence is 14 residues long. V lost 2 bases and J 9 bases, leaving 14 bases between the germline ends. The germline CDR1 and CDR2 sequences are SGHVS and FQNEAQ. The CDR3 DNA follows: TGTGCCAGCAGCTTATTGTTCGGGAGAGGTGAGCAGTTCTTC. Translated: CASSLLFGRGEQFF.

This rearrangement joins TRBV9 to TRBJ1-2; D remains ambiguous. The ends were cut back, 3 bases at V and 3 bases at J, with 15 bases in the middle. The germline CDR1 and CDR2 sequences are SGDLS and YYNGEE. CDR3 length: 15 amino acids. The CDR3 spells CASSALPAADYGYTF. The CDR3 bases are TGTGCCAGCAGCGCCCTCCCGGCAGCGGACTATGGCTACACCTTC.

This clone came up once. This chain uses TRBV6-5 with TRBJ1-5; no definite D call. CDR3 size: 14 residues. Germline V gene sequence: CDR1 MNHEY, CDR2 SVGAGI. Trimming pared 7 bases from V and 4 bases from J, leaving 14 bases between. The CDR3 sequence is CASTGRPPNQPQHF. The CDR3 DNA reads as TGTGCCAGCACCGGCAGGCCCCCGAATCAGCCCCAGCATTTT.